These 18 T cell receptor beta chains were all obtained from the same sample, sequenced in a study of cytomegalovirus exposure and HLA in healthy donors. Amplification used 60 Vbeta primers and 13 Jbeta primers. Produced via immunoSEQ multiplex PCR; TCRdb's table is partial and in-frame only. The table shows about 140,000 clones, with about 75% occurring only once. The sequenced sample was PBMCs. Source of these receptors: a man aged 18 to 35 in good health and CMV-seronegative.

The V gene is TRBV9, the J gene TRBJ1-4; TRBD1 aligns across 7 bases. The germline V gene encodes CDR1 SGDLS and CDR2 YYNGEE. CDR3 length: 15 residues. Germline trimming cut 4 bases from V and 12 bases from J; bases unmatched to any gene: 15. CDR3 DNA sequence: TGTGCCAGCAGCCCCCGGCAGGGGGGATTCGGCGAACTGTTTTTT. Residues: CASSPRQGGFGELFF.

This clone appeared a few times. The chain has TRBV5-1 and TRBJ2-6; maybe TRBD2 (7 bases). V was clipped by 0 bases and J by 12 bases, with 16 bases between them. Per germline, CDR1 SGHRS and CDR2 YFSETQ. The CDR3 is 15 amino acids. CDR3 sequence: CASSLVGQSGGVLTF. CDR3 in DNA: TGCGCCAGCAGCTTGGTTGGACAGTCGGGGGGCGTCCTGACTTTC.

This clone was found a few times. The chain is built from TRBV6-5 and TRBJ1-1; D gene unclear. The germline V gene has CDR1 MNHEY and CDR2 SVGAGI. The CDR3 has 13 residues. V lost 6 bases to trimming and J lost 5 bases, with 13 bases between them. CDR3 nucleotide sequence: TGTGCCAGCAGAAACACAGTGGGTACTGAAGCTTTCTTT. Its translation: CASRNTVGTEAFF.

The chain joins TRBV5-1 to TRBJ2-3, with 9 positions matching TRBD2. V lost 4 bases to trimming and J lost 0 bases; unmatched junction nucleotides: 6. The V gene's germline CDR1 is SGHRS and CDR2 YFSETQ. The CDR3 has 16 residues. The CDR3 reads CASSLGLAWSTDTQYF. In nucleotides, the CDR3 is TGCGCCAGCAGCCTCGGACTAGCGTGGAGCACAGATACGCAGTATTTT.

The CDR3 sequence: CASSYSGGANEKLFF. CDR3 in DNA: TGTGCCAGCAGTTACTCCGGGGGGGCTAATGAAAAACTGTTTTTT. The chain uses TRBV6-5 and TRBJ1-4; tentatively, D is TRBD1 (5 bases). This CDR3 spans 15 amino acids. Trimming pared 0 bases from V and 3 bases from J, leaving 8 bases between. Germline V gives CDR1 MNHEY, CDR2 SVGAGI.

The chain is built from TRBV6-1 and TRBJ2-3; 15 bases match TRBD2. Germline CDR1 MNHNS, CDR2 SASEGT. The V and J ends lost 2 bases and 0 bases, in that order; junction bases with no gene match: 6. This CDR3 has 19 residues. CDR3 residues: CASSERTSGRVSSTDTQYF. The CDR3 bases are TGTGCCAGCAGTGAAAGGACTAGCGGGAGGGTTTCTAGCACAGATACGCAGTATTTT.

The V and J genes are TRBV30 and TRBJ2-1; 8 nucleotides line up with TRBD2. V lost 3 bases to trimming and J lost 8 bases; unmatched junction nucleotides: 12. The length of the CDR3 is 15 residues. Per the germline V gene, CDR1 is GTSNPN and CDR2 is SVGIG (reference sequence). CDR3 bases: TGTGCCTGGAGCCCGCCTAGCGGGCTTGGTGATGAGCAGTTCTTC. It translates to CAWSPPSGLGDEQFF.

This clone was seen more than once but under ten times. The J gene is TRBJ2-7, the V gene TRBV7-2; the D gene is possibly TRBD2 (6 bases). This CDR3 is built from 13 residues. Trimming cost V 6 bases and J 2 bases, with 11 bases left between them. CDR1 and CDR2 (germline): SGHTA, FQGNSA. CDR3 region: CASSRELTYEQYF. The CDR3 DNA follows: TGTGCCAGCAGTCGGGAGCTTACCTACGAGCAGTACTTC.

This clone was observed a few times. J is TRBJ2-3 and V is TRBV2; perhaps TRBD2 as D (7 bases). Germline values: CDR1 SNHLY, CDR2 FYNNEI. With 2 bases removed from V and 6 bases from J, the gap between germline ends came to 15 bases. The CDR3 extends over 15 amino acids. The chain's CDR3 is CASSEFGGPTDTQYF. CDR3 in DNA: TGTGCCAGCAGTGAATTCGGGGGGCCCACGGATACGCAGTATTTT.

The V gene is TRBV10-2, the J gene TRBJ2-5, with 8 positions matching TRBD1. This CDR3 has 14 amino acids. Germline V gives CDR1 WSHSY, CDR2 SAAADI. With V trimmed by 9 bases and J by 3 bases, 9 bases remained unmatched. The CDR3 sequence is CASSRAGQEETQYF. CDR3 DNA sequence: TGCGCCAGTTCAAGGGCGGGACAGGAAGAGACCCAGTACTTC.

This chain joins TRBV2 and TRBJ2-1, with 7 bases fitting TRBD1. The V segment lost 6 bases and the J segment 0 bases; nucleotides outside the gene matches: 5. Per germline, CDR1 SNHLY and CDR2 FYNNEI. The CDR3 spans 15 residues. Here the CDR3 reads CASSEDRSSYNEQFF. CDR3 in DNA: TGTGCCAGCAGCGAGGACAGGAGCTCCTACAATGAGCAGTTCTTC.

The rearrangement joins TRBV5-1 to TRBJ2-7; no clear D gene. V lost 1 base, J lost 6 bases, and 14 bases lay in between. The CDR3 length is 14 residues. Per the germline V gene, CDR1 is SGHRS and CDR2 is YFSETQ. The CDR3 is CASSLRLPEAEQYF. CDR3 sequence (DNA): TGCGCCAGCAGCTTGAGGCTACCCGAGGCCGAGCAGTACTTC. Full variable domain (rest looked up from reference TRBV5-1 and TRBJ2-7): KAGVTQTPRYLIKTRGQQVTLSCSPISGHRSVSWYQQTPGQGLQFLFEYFSETQRNKGNFPGRFSGRQFSNSRSEMNVSTLELGDSALYLCASSLRLPEAEQYFGPGTRLTVT.

The chain uses TRBV28 and TRBJ2-5, with 10 bases identical to TRBD2. Germline V gene lookup returns CDR1 MDHEN and CDR2 SYDVKM. The CDR3 consists of 19 residues. Trimming removed 4 bases from V and 1 base from J; junction bases left unmatched: 15. The CDR3 region is CASSSPRLAGAGLQETQYF. The CDR3 DNA reads TGTGCCAGCAGTTCGCCCCGGCTAGCGGGAGCGGGACTCCAAGAGACCCAGTACTTC.

The rearrangement joins TRBV2 to TRBJ2-1; a weak D match, TRBD1 (5 bases). Germline V CDR1 and CDR2: SNHLY, FYNNEI. The ends were cut back, 7 bases at V and 7 bases at J, with 14 bases in the middle. The CDR3 spans 13 residues. The chain's CDR3 is CASMTTNRNEQFF. The CDR3 DNA is TGTGCCAGCATGACGACAAACAGGAATGAGCAGTTCTTC.

The chain carries TRBV13 and TRBJ1-5; TRBD1 matches at 8 bases. V lost 5 bases to trimming and J lost 3 bases; unmatched junction nucleotides: 6. The germline V gene encodes CDR1 PRHDT and CDR2 FYEKMQ (reference sequence). The CDR3 has 15 residues. The CDR3 here is CASSSGQGLNQPQHF. As DNA, the CDR3 is TGTGCCAGCAGCAGTGGACAGGGTCTCAATCAGCCCCAGCATTTT. Supplemented by reference TRBV13 and TRBJ1-5, the full variable domain reads AAGVIQSPRHLIKEKRETATLKCYPIPRHDTVYWYQQGPGQDPQFLISFYEKMQSDKGSIPDRFSAQQFSDYHSELNMSSLELGDSALYFCASSSGQGLNQPQHFGDGTRLSIL.

This clone was seen only a few times. As DNA, the CDR3 is TGTGCCAGCAGCTTGTACAGGGGGCTGAACGAGCAGTACTTC. Translation gives CASSLYRGLNEQYF. The rearrangement links TRBV5-6 to TRBJ2-7, with TRBD1 matching 9 bases. V lost 1 base to trimming and J lost 5 bases; unmatched junction nucleotides: 4. The CDR3 consists of 14 residues. Germline-derived CDR1 and CDR2 are SGHDT and YYEEEE.

The chain carries TRBV19 and TRBJ2-7; 8 bases are shared with TRBD1. V lost 5 bases, J lost 4 bases, and 7 bases stayed unmatched. Germline CDR1 reads LNHDA; CDR2 reads SQIVND (reference sequence). The CDR3 spans 14 residues. The CDR3 protein is CASSDRGAFYEQYF. The DNA for the CDR3 is TGTGCCAGTAGTGACAGGGGCGCTTTTTACGAGCAGTACTTC.

This clone was seen only a few times. The chain combines TRBV5-1 with TRBJ2-7; D is possibly TRBD1 (6 bases). Per the germline V gene, CDR1 is SGHRS and CDR2 is YFSETQ. The CDR3 is 16 amino acids. Trimming left V 3 bases short and J 0 bases short, with 16 bases between. The chain's CDR3 is CASSYGTHDSSYEQYF. The CDR3 DNA reads TGCGCCAGCAGCTATGGGACACATGATAGCTCCTACGAGCAGTACTTC.